These 31 T cell receptor beta chains share one sample of origin, sequenced in a study of chemoradiotherapy in HPV16-positive cancers. The repertoire was sequenced with immunoSEQ multiplex PCR; TCRdb's copy has only in-frame clones and lacks some. The table has around 30,000 clones, about nine tenths seen once. The sample in question was blood, obtained from a patient who underwent chemoradiotherapy. Receptors originate from a human donor with HPV-associated anogenital cancer.

J is TRBJ2-5 and V is TRBV5-1; TRBD2 aligns across 7 bases. The CDR3 sequence is 15 residues long. Germline trimming cut 4 bases from V and 5 bases from J; bases unmatched to any gene: 11. Germline V CDR1 and CDR2: SGHRS, YFSETQ. In DNA form, the CDR3 reads TGCGCCAGCAGCCCGGGTGGAGCGGGGAGGGAGACCCAGTACTTC. This gives the protein CASSPGGAGRETQYF.

The chain joins TRBV2 to TRBJ1-3; the D gene is possibly TRBD1 (5 bases). The V gene's germline CDR1 is SNHLY and CDR2 FYNNEI. CDR3 size: 15 residues. V was clipped by 7 bases and J by 4 bases, with 17 bases between them. CDR3 amino acids: CASTPRDSGGNTIYF. The CDR3 DNA reads as TGTGCCAGCACCCCAAGGGACTCCGGCGGAAACACCATATATTTT. The entire variable domain, with the rest obtained from reference TRBV2 and TRBJ1-3, is as follows: EPEVTQTPSHQVTQMGQEVILRCVPISNHLYFYWYRQILGQKVEFLVSFYNNEISEKSEIFDDQFSVERPDGSNFTLKIRSTKLEDSAMYFCASTPRDSGGNTIYFGEGSWLTVV.

V is TRBV7-2 and J is TRBJ2-1; TRBD1 matches 9 bases. The CDR3 loop spans 14 amino acids. The germline V gene has CDR1 SGHTA and CDR2 FQGNSA. The V gene end was trimmed by 3 bases and the J gene end by 3 bases; junction bases not matched to a gene: 0. CDR3 in amino acids: CASSLGQGYNEQFF. The CDR3 bases are TGTGCCAGCAGCTTGGGACAGGGCTACAATGAGCAGTTCTTC.

The chain links TRBV6-5 to TRBJ2-2, with D possibly TRBD1 on 6 matching bases. V was trimmed by 4 bases and J by 5 bases, leaving 17 bases between them. This CDR3 spans 16 amino acids. Germline CDR1 reads MNHEY; CDR2 reads SVGAGI. CDR3 amino acids: CASSSFGGPRTGELFF. The CDR3 DNA reads TGTGCCAGCAGTTCCTTTGGGGGCCCGAGGACCGGGGAGCTGTTTTTT.

The chain recombines TRBV5-6 with TRBJ1-2; TRBD1 aligns across 8 bases. The V segment lost 4 bases and the J segment 5 bases; nucleotides outside the gene matches: 16. The CDR3 totals 17 residues. The germline gives CDR1 SGHDT, CDR2 YYEEEE. For the CDR3, the DNA is TGTGCCAGCAGCGGACAGGGTTACCTCGATGGGGCATATGGCTACACCTTC. This translates into CASSGQGYLDGAYGYTF.

The chain employs TRBV10-3 and TRBJ2-7; D is undetermined. The CDR3 sequence is 14 residues long. Deletions cut 3 bases from V and 4 bases from J, with 13 bases between. Germline V gene sequence: CDR1 ENHRY, CDR2 SYGVKD. The CDR3 region is CAISDGRSVYEQYF. In DNA, the CDR3 is TGTGCCATCAGTGACGGCAGGTCGGTTTACGAGCAGTACTTC.

CDR3: CASSKPKSGPPSLLNEKLFF. The CDR3 nucleotides are TGTGCCAGCAGCAAACCAAAATCGGGACCTCCATCTCTGCTTAATGAAAAACTGTTTTTT. The chain combines TRBV28 with TRBJ1-4; tentatively, D is TRBD1 (5 bases). V lost 6 bases and J 4 bases, leaving 30 bases between the germline ends. Germline CDR1 reads MDHEN; CDR2 reads SYDVKM. This CDR3 is built from 20 residues.

V usage is TRBV28 and J usage is TRBJ1-5; D is unclear. This CDR3 has 12 residues. From germline, CDR1 is MDHEN and CDR2 SYDVKM. Deletions cut 3 bases from V and 4 bases from J, with 4 bases between. The DNA of the CDR3 is TGTGCCAGCAGTTTGGAGAATCAGCCCCAGCATTTT. It is translated as CASSLENQPQHF. The full variable domain, with the rest looked up from reference TRBV28 and TRBJ1-5, is DVKVTQSSRYLVKRTGEKVFLECVQDMDHENMFWYRQDPGLGLRLIYFSYDVKMKEKGDIPEGYSVSREKKERFSLILESASTNQTSMYLCASSLENQPQHFGDGTRLSIL.

V is TRBV7-2 and J is TRBJ1-2, with D unclear. The CDR3 length is 14 residues. Per germline, CDR1 SGHTA and CDR2 FQGNSA. With 0 bases removed from V and 1 base from J, the gap between germline ends came to 6 bases. The DNA for the CDR3 is TGTGCCAGCAGCTTAGCCTTCGGTAACTATGGCTACACCTTC. Translation: CASSLAFGNYGYTF.

CDR3 loop: CASSQTGGNEKLFF. The DNA of the CDR3 is TGCGCCAGCAGCCAGACAGGGGGTAATGAAAAACTGTTTTTT. The chain employs TRBV4-1 and TRBJ1-4, with 9 bases aligning to TRBD1. The CDR3 runs to 14 residues. Germline CDR1 is MGHRA and CDR2 is YSYEKL. The ends lost 3 bases at V and 4 bases at J; junction bases unmatched: 0.

This rearrangement joins TRBV5-5 to TRBJ2-7, with unresolved D. Per the germline V gene, CDR1 is SGHKS and CDR2 is YYEKEE (reference sequence). Trimming left V 4 bases short and J 5 bases short, with 13 bases between. There are 13 residues in the CDR3. The CDR3 sequence is CASSPRGVNEQYF. The CDR3 region has the DNA TGTGCCAGCAGCCCGCGTGGCGTTAACGAGCAGTACTTC. The full variable domain, completed using reference TRBV5-5 and TRBJ2-7, is DAGVTQSPTHLIKTRGQQVTLRCSPISGHKSVSWYQQVLGQGPQFIFQYYEKEERGRGNFPDRFSARQFPNYSSELNVNALLLGDSALYLCASSPRGVNEQYFGPGTRLTVT.

The chain links TRBV6-6 to TRBJ2-3, with 7 nucleotides matching TRBD1. Looked up from germline, CDR1 is MNHNY and CDR2 is SVGAGI (reference sequence). Germline trimming cut 4 bases from V and 1 base from J; bases unmatched to any gene: 2. The CDR3 extends over 14 amino acids. In nucleotides, the CDR3 is TGTGCCAGCAGTTCAACAGGGGGCACAGATACGCAGTATTTT. Amino acid sequence: CASSSTGGTDTQYF.

The chain recombines TRBV5-6 with TRBJ1-5, with 7 bases matching TRBD1. The CDR3 has 14 residues. With 3 bases clipped from V and 4 bases from J, the junction kept 4 bases outside the gene matches. CDR1 and CDR2 (germline): SGHDT, YYEEEE. For the CDR3, the DNA is TGTGCCAGCAGCTCCACGACAGGGAATCAGCCCCAGCATTTT. Translation gives CASSSTTGNQPQHF.

The V gene is TRBV9, the J gene TRBJ1-5; a weak D match, TRBD1 (6 bases). Germline lookup yields CDR1 SGDLS and CDR2 YYNGEE. Trimming left V 4 bases short and J 2 bases short, with 16 bases between. The CDR3 consists of 16 residues. The CDR3: CASSKHREGGNQPQHF. Here the CDR3 DNA reads TGTGCCAGCAGCAAACACAGGGAAGGGGGCAATCAGCCCCAGCATTTT.

The chain carries TRBV7-2 and TRBJ1-1; D uncertain. V shed 0 bases and J shed 10 bases, with 12 bases lying between them. CDR3 length: 13 residues. CDR1 is SGHTA, CDR2 FQGNSA, per germline. CDR3 DNA: TGTGCCAGCAGCTTAGCGTCGGCAGGCGGAGCTTTCTTT. This translates into CASSLASAGGAFF.

V gene TRBV15 combines with J gene TRBJ1-1; TRBD1 aligns across 7 bases. J lost 4 bases, V lost 2 bases, and 7 bases had no gene match. This CDR3 region has 15 residues. Germline V gives CDR1 LNHNV, CDR2 YYDKDF (reference sequence). The CDR3, as DNA: TGTGCCACCAGCAGATCGACAGGGTTTGGCACTGAAGCTTTCTTT. Translating gives CATSRSTGFGTEAFF.

The chain couples TRBV20-1 to TRBJ1-1, with D tentatively TRBD1 (6 bases). Trimming removed 8 bases at V and 4 bases at J, with 11 bases between. The germline V gene has CDR1 DFQATT and CDR2 SNEGSKA (reference sequence). CDR3 length: 11 amino acids. CDR3 sequence reads: CSTTGSTEAFF. For the CDR3, the DNA is TGCAGTACTACAGGGAGCACTGAAGCTTTCTTT.

This clone has more than one count but fewer than ten. The CDR3 here is CASSLGRVAAYGYTF. The CDR3 DNA sequence: TGTGCCAGCAGCTTAGGCAGGGTAGCGGCGTATGGCTACACCTTC. The chain carries TRBV13 and TRBJ1-2; TRBD1 might be the D (5 bases). The ends were cut back, 0 bases at V and 5 bases at J, with 13 bases in the middle. Germline assignment: CDR1 PRHDT and CDR2 FYEKMQ (reference sequence). This CDR3 comprises 15 residues.

The CDR3 loop reads CASSPRGDSYEQYF. CDR3 DNA sequence: TGTGCCAGCAGCCCCCGGGGAGACTCTTACGAGCAGTACTTC. V gene TRBV7-9 combines with J gene TRBJ2-5, with a weak D call TRBD2 (5 bases). With the DNA end fitting TRBJ2-7 better, the J assignment may be wrong. Germline CDR1 reads SEHNR; CDR2 reads FQNEAQ (reference sequence). The CDR3 runs to 14 residues.

The chain carries TRBV7-6 and TRBJ1-1, with unresolved D. Trimming stripped 0 bases from V and 6 bases from J, with 8 bases between. CDR1 is SGHVS, CDR2 FNYEAQ, per germline. This CDR3 contains 13 residues. The CDR3 nucleotides read TGTGCCAGCAGCTTAGCCGGGGTTTCTGAAGCTTTCTTT. Its translation: CASSLAGVSEAFF.

The V call is TRBV7-9, the J call TRBJ1-2; 9 nucleotides align to TRBD1. Germline V gene lookup returns CDR1 SEHNR and CDR2 FQNEAQ (reference sequence). Losses at the gene ends were 1 base for V and 8 bases for J; bases not matched to a gene: 11. CDR3 size: 16 residues. The DNA of the CDR3 is TGTGCCAGCAGCTTAGTGGCCTACAGGGGGCCGGAGGGCTACACCTTC. Translated: CASSLVAYRGPEGYTF.

V is TRBV11-2 and J is TRBJ1-4; 8 nucleotides agree with TRBD1. CDR1 SGHAT and CDR2 FQNNGV come from the germline V gene. J lost 8 bases, V lost 3 bases, and 14 bases had no gene match. This CDR3 is built from 17 residues. CDR3 sequence: CASSFRLLGQGAEKLFF. The CDR3 DNA sequence: TGTGCCAGCAGCTTCCGTCTCTTAGGACAGGGTGCCGAAAAACTGTTTTTT. Full variable domain (outside the CDR3, taken from reference TRBV11-2 and TRBJ1-4): EAGVAQSPRYKIIEKRQSVAFWCNPISGHATLYWYQQILGQGPKLLIQFQNNGVVDDSQLPKDRFSAERLKGVDSTLKIQPAKLEDSAVYLCASSFRLLGQGAEKLFFGSGTQLSVL.

The chain combines TRBV30 with TRBJ1-2, with TRBD1 identical over 8 bases. J gave up 4 bases and V 4 bases, and 11 bases lay outside the gene matches. Germline V CDR1 and CDR2: GTSNPN, SVGIG (reference sequence). The CDR3 covers 15 residues. CDR3 coding DNA: TGTGCCTGGATTCGGGGCAGGGGGCGGTCCTATGGCTACACCTTC. Amino acid sequence: CAWIRGRGRSYGYTF. The full variable domain, its missing parts supplied by reference TRBV30 and TRBJ1-2, is SQTIHQWPATLVQPVGSPLSLECTVEGTSNPNLYWYRQAAGRGLQLLFYSVGIGQISSEVPQNLSASRPQDRQFILSSKKLLLSDSGFYLCAWIRGRGRSYGYTFGSGTRLTVV.

This chain uses TRBV27 with TRBJ1-2; 11 nucleotides agree with TRBD1. CDR3 length: 16 residues. Germline CDR1 MNHEY, CDR2 SMNVEV (reference sequence). V gave up 5 bases and J gave up 6 bases; unmatched junction bases: 11. The CDR3: CASSPRGTGGLHGYTF. CDR3 DNA sequence: TGTGCCAGCAGTCCGAGAGGGACAGGGGGTCTCCATGGCTACACCTTC.

V is TRBV2 and J is TRBJ2-1; 7 positions match TRBD1. J lost 0 bases, V lost 6 bases, and 8 bases had no gene match. CDR1 is SNHLY, CDR2 FYNNEI, per germline. This CDR3 region has 16 residues. This chain's CDR3 is CASSGYRDSSYNEQFF. CDR3 in DNA: TGTGCCAGCAGCGGGTACCGGGACAGCTCCTACAATGAGCAGTTCTTC. The full variable domain, completed using reference TRBV2 and TRBJ2-1, is EPEVTQTPSHQVTQMGQEVILRCVPISNHLYFYWYRQILGQKVEFLVSFYNNEISEKSEIFDDQFSVERPDGSNFTLKIRSTKLEDSAMYFCASSGYRDSSYNEQFFGPGTRLTVL.

The chain combines TRBV7-2 with TRBJ1-1, with D hard to call. Per germline, CDR1 SGHTA and CDR2 FQGNSA. The V and J ends lost 5 bases and 6 bases respectively, with 16 bases between them. This CDR3 region has 14 residues. CDR3 bases: TGTGCCAGCAGCCTCGGGCATCGAGGGTCTGAAGCTTTCTTT. It yields the protein CASSLGHRGSEAFF. Filled out from reference TRBV7-2 and TRBJ1-1, the complete variable domain reads GAGVSQSPSNKVTEKGKDVELRCDPISGHTALYWYRQSLGQGLEFLIYFQGNSAPDKSGLPSDRFSAERTGGSVSTLTIQRTQQEDSAVYLCASSLGHRGSEAFFGQGTRLTVV.

This sequence joins TRBV18 and TRBJ2-1; 9 bases are a match to TRBD2. CDR1 and CDR2 from the germline V gene are KGHSH and LQKENI. The ends lost 0 bases at V and 2 bases at J; junction bases unmatched: 11. The CDR3 extends over 19 amino acids. In DNA, the CDR3 is TGTGCCAGCTCACCACCGACGGCTAGCGGGGCGGCCGCCTACAATGAGCAGTTCTTC. Translated: CASSPPTASGAAAYNEQFF.

The V and J genes are TRBV7-2 and TRBJ2-7; TRBD1 might be the D (5 bases). V was pared by 4 bases and J by 0 bases, with 16 bases between. Germline V gives CDR1 SGHTA, CDR2 FQGNSA. The CDR3 is made up of 16 amino acids. CDR3 sequence (DNA): TGTGCCAGCAGCTCGCCCCAGGGCTCGAGCTCCTACGAGCAGTACTTC. The encoded protein is CASSSPQGSSSYEQYF.

The J gene is TRBJ1-3, the V gene TRBV27, with unresolved D. Per the germline V gene, CDR1 is MNHEY and CDR2 is SMNVEV (reference sequence). V was shortened by 1 base and J by 0 bases, with 13 bases between the two germline ends. The CDR3 has 17 residues. In DNA form, the CDR3 reads TGTGCCAGCAGTTTATTGGCAGGTCCAACCTCTGGAAACACCATATATTTT. Its translation: CASSLLAGPTSGNTIYF.

This clone appeared a single time. The gene calls are TRBV11-3 and TRBJ1-2, with D unresolved. Trimming left V 1 base short and J 1 base short, with 10 bases between. The germline V gene has CDR1 SGHNT and CDR2 YENEEA. CDR3 length: 15 residues. CDR3: CASSLGGGINYGYTF. The CDR3 DNA sequence: TGTGCCAGCAGCTTAGGAGGCGGAATTAACTATGGCTACACCTTC.

The chain recombines TRBV9 with TRBJ1-6; 9 nucleotides agree with TRBD1. CDR1 and CDR2 from the germline V gene are SGDLS and YYNGEE. V dropped 2 bases and J dropped 7; count of bases not matched to a gene: 4. CDR3 length equals 15 residues. For the CDR3, the DNA is TGTGCCAGCAGCGTGGGACAGGGTAAGAATTCACCCCTCCACTTT. Amino acids: CASSVGQGKNSPLHF.